Presented here are 18 T cell receptor beta chains from one specimen sequenced in a study of blood T cell repertoires in COVID-19. Clones were read by immunoSEQ multiplex PCR, and TCRdb kept only the in-frame ones, dropping some. The sample records about 330,000 clones, more than 85% being singletons. The sample was PBMCs or T cells enriched from blood (not recorded which). These receptors were obtained from a woman aged 25-40 years who had recovered from COVID-19.

This clone was observed a handful of times. The chain joins TRBV28 to TRBJ1-1; the D gene is possibly TRBD1 (5 bases). Germline V gene sequence: CDR1 MDHEN, CDR2 SYDVKM. The CDR3 runs to 16 residues. Trimming stripped 3 bases from V and 5 bases from J, with 19 bases between. This CDR3 reads CASSFYEVGGRTEAFF. DNA for the CDR3: TGTGCCAGCAGTTTTTACGAAGTCGGGGGAAGGACTGAAGCTTTCTTT.

The chain combines TRBV10-3 with TRBJ2-7, with 10 bases matching TRBD2. V gave up 6 bases and J gave up 6 bases; unmatched junction bases: 8. The CDR3 covers 14 residues. Germline V gene sequence: CDR1 ENHRY, CDR2 SYGVKD. CDR3 in DNA: TGTGCCATCAGGGCAACTAGCGGGGTAGTCGAGCAGTACTTC. Translation: CAIRATSGVVEQYF.

This sequence joins TRBV18 and TRBJ1-3; no clear D. The V end lost 8 bases, the J end lost 0 bases, and 11 bases lay between the germline ends. CDR1 is KGHSH, CDR2 LQKENI, per germline. CDR3 length: 14 amino acids. Here the CDR3 DNA reads TGTGCCAGCGCAGCGGTAGGCTCTGGAAACACCATATATTTT. This codes for CASAAVGSGNTIYF. The full variable domain, in which reference TRBV18 and TRBJ1-3 provide the parts outside the CDR3, is NAGVMQNPRHLVRRRGQEARLRCSPMKGHSHVYWYRQLPEEGLKFMVYLQKENIIDESGMPKERFSAEFPKEGPSILRIQQVVRGDSAAYFCASAAVGSGNTIYFGEGSWLTVV.

A few counts support this clone. The chain couples TRBV7-2 to TRBJ1-3; no definite D call. The CDR3 loop spans 16 amino acids. The V end lost 3 bases, the J end lost 2 bases, and 14 bases lay between the germline ends. Germline V CDR1 and CDR2: SGHTA, FQGNSA. The DNA of the CDR3 is TGTGCCAGCAGCTTTGGCGGGAGTAACCCTGGAAACACCATATATTTT. Protein: CASSFGGSNPGNTIYF.

J is TRBJ2-5 and V is TRBV2; 13 bases are shared with TRBD2. The CDR3 has 15 amino acids. V was pared by 7 bases and J by 1 base, with 3 bases of the junction left unmatched. CDR1 SNHLY and CDR2 FYNNEI come from the germline V gene. The DNA for the CDR3 is TGTGCCAGCATCCGACTAGCGGGGGGCCAAGAGACCCAGTACTTC. Encoded protein: CASIRLAGGQETQYF.

This chain joins TRBV4-1 and TRBJ2-1, with 7 nucleotides matching TRBD1. Unmatched junction bases numbered 5, after V lost 0 bases and J lost 6 bases. From germline, CDR1 is MGHRA and CDR2 YSYEKL. The CDR3 is made up of 15 amino acids. This CDR3 reads CASSQEEYRGNEQFF. CDR3 nucleotides: TGCGCCAGCAGCCAAGAGGAATACAGGGGCAATGAGCAGTTCTTC.

The rearrangement joins TRBV4-3 to TRBJ2-5; 8 bases fit TRBD1. The CDR3 sequence is 15 residues long. Germline V gives CDR1 LGHNA, CDR2 YSLEER. With 1 base clipped from V and 5 bases from J, the junction kept 6 bases outside the gene matches. The CDR3, as DNA: TGCGCCAGCAGCCAAGTCGCAGGGGGCGTGGAGACCCAGTACTTC. Translated: CASSQVAGGVETQYF.

CDR3 protein: CAITRGGGSDTQYF. DNA of the CDR3: TGTGCCATCACTCGGGGCGGGGGGTCGGATACGCAGTATTTT. This rearrangement joins TRBV10-3 to TRBJ2-3; TRBD2 aligns across 8 bases. The V gene end was trimmed by 7 bases and the J gene end by 6 bases; junction bases not matched to a gene: 9. The CDR3 contains 14 residues. Germline lookup yields CDR1 ENHRY and CDR2 SYGVKD.

This sequence joins TRBV30 and TRBJ1-5; 7 bases match TRBD1. J lost 4 bases, V lost 2 bases, and 5 bases had no gene match. CDR1 is GTSNPN and CDR2 is SVGIG in the germline V gene (reference sequence). The CDR3 contains 14 residues. The CDR3 spells CAWSPTGWNQPQHF. As DNA, the CDR3 is TGTGCCTGGAGTCCGACAGGGTGGAATCAGCCCCAGCATTTT.

The V gene is TRBV18, the J gene TRBJ1-4, with 7 bases fitting TRBD1. Germline values: CDR1 KGHSH, CDR2 LQKENI. V gave up 0 bases and J gave up 6 bases; unmatched junction bases: 4. This CDR3 has 15 amino acids. The CDR3 is CASSPPATGDEKLFF. CDR3 coding DNA: TGTGCCAGCTCACCACCGGCCACAGGGGATGAAAAACTGTTTTTT. Filled out from reference TRBV18 and TRBJ1-4, the complete variable domain reads NAGVMQNPRHLVRRRGQEARLRCSPMKGHSHVYWYRQLPEEGLKFMVYLQKENIIDESGMPKERFSAEFPKEGPSILRIQQVVRGDSAAYFCASSPPATGDEKLFFGSGTQLSVL.

This clone was seen only once. The chain couples TRBV6-5 to TRBJ2-3, with D perhaps matching TRBD2 (6 bases). Germline CDR1 reads MNHEY; CDR2 reads SVGAGI. CDR3 length equals 14 residues. Trimming removed 6 bases from V and 11 bases from J, with 21 bases in between. CDR3 residues: CASSRTSTSNVQYF. DNA for the CDR3: TGTGCCAGCAGCCGGACCTCAACTAGCAATGTGCAGTATTTT.

This clone has just one count. The rearrangement uses TRBV6-2 or TRBV6-3 and TRBJ1-2; D possibly corresponds to TRBD1 (5 bases). V was shortened by 4 bases and J by 4 bases, with 13 bases between the two germline ends. CDR3 length: 14 residues. CDR1 and CDR2 (germline): MNHEY, SVGEGT. The CDR3 nucleotides are TGTGCCAGCAGTTCCGATTGGGGCGGCTATGGCTACACCTTC. Its protein is CASSSDWGGYGYTF.

The chain employs TRBV19 and TRBJ1-5; 7 bases map to TRBD1. The junction had 4 bases not matched to a gene; V was cut back by 2 bases and J by 3 bases. The CDR3 sequence is 15 residues long. The germline V gene has CDR1 LNHDA and CDR2 SQIVND (reference sequence). This CDR3 reads CASSIQGEANQPQHF. CDR3 in DNA: TGTGCCAGTAGTATACAGGGGGAGGCCAATCAGCCCCAGCATTTT.

The rearrangement links TRBV5-1 to TRBJ2-3; maybe TRBD1 (8 bases). V lost 6 bases, J lost 3 bases, and 11 bases lay in between. The germline CDR1 and CDR2 sequences are SGHRS and YFSETQ. The length of the CDR3 is 13 residues. CDR3 loop: CASNRGGTDTQYF. The CDR3 nucleotides read TGCGCCAGCAACAGGGGGGGTACAGATACGCAGTATTTT.

The chain is built from TRBV3-1 (or the pseudogene TRBV3-2) and TRBJ1-3, with TRBD1 as a possible D gene (5 bases). CDR3 length equals 14 residues. V lost 6 bases, J lost 3 bases, and 12 bases lay in between. Germline V gene lookup returns CDR1 LGHDT and CDR2 YNNKEL (reference sequence). CDR3 coding DNA: TGTGCCAGCAGGGGGGGGTGGAGTGGAAACACCATATATTTT. Its translation: CASRGGWSGNTIYF.

The chain links TRBV11-2 to TRBJ1-2; 7 bases match TRBD1. The V and J ends lost 3 bases and 7 bases, in that order; junction bases with no gene match: 20. Germline CDR1 SGHAT, CDR2 FQNNGV. CDR3 length: 18 amino acids. This CDR3 reads CASSFTDDGDSSSGGYTF. CDR3 DNA sequence: TGTGCCAGCAGCTTCACGGATGATGGGGACAGCTCTTCGGGTGGCTACACCTTC.

J is TRBJ2-5 and V is TRBV23-1; a possible D gene is TRBD1 (6 bases). TRBV23-1 is an ORF for which the function is uncertain. Trimming took off 4 bases at V and 0 bases at J, with 18 bases between the two ends. This CDR3 comprises 17 residues. CDR3 protein: CASSLKREDSDQETQYF. In DNA form, the CDR3 reads TGCGCCAGCAGTCTAAAACGAGAGGACAGCGACCAAGAGACCCAGTACTTC.

V and J are TRBV24-1 and TRBJ1-5; 7 bases agree with TRBD1. This CDR3 has 15 residues. The J segment lost 1 base and the V segment lost 2 bases, leaving 1 base of the junction unmatched. Per germline, CDR1 KGHDR and CDR2 SFDVKD. The CDR3, as DNA: TGTGCCACCAGTGATTCGGGACAGAGCAATCAGCCCCAGCATTTT. It yields the protein CATSDSGQSNQPQHF.